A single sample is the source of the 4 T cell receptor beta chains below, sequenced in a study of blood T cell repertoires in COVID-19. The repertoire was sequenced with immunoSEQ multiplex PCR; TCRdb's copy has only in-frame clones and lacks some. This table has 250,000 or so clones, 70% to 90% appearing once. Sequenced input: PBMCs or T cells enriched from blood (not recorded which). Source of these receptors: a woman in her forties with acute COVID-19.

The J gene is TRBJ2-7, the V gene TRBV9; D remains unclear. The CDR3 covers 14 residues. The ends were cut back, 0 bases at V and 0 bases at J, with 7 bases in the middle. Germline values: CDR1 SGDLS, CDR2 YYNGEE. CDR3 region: CASSVGGSSYEQYF. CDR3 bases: TGTGCCAGCAGCGTAGGAGGCAGCTCCTACGAGCAGTACTTC.

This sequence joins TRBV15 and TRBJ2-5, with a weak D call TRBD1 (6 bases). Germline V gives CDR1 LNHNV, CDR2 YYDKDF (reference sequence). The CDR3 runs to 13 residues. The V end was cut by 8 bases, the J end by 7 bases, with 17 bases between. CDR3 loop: CATRQERRGTQYF. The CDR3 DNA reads TGTGCCACCCGACAGGAGCGGAGAGGGACCCAGTACTTC.

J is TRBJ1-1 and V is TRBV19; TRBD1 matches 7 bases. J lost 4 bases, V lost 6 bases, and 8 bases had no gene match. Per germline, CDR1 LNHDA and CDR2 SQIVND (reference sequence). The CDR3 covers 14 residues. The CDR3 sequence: CASSRDRAATEAFF. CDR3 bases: TGTGCCAGTAGCAGAGACAGGGCTGCCACTGAAGCTTTCTTT.

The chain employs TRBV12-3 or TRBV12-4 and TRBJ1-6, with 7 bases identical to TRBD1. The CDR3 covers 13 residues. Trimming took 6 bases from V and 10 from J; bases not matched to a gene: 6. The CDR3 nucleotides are TGTGCCAGCAGAGAGACAGGGTACTCACCCCTCCACTTT. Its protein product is CASRETGYSPLHF.